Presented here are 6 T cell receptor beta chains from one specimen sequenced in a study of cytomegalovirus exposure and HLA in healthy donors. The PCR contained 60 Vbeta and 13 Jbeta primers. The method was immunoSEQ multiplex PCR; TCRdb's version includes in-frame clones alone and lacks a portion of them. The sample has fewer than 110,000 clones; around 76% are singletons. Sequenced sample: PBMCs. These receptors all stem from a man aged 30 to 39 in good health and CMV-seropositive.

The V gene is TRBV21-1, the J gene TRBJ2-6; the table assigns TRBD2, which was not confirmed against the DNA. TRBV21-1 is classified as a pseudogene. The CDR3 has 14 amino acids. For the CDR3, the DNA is TGTGCCCGAGAACGGAGGGCTGGGGCCAACGGCCTGACTTTC. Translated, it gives CARERRAGANGLTF.

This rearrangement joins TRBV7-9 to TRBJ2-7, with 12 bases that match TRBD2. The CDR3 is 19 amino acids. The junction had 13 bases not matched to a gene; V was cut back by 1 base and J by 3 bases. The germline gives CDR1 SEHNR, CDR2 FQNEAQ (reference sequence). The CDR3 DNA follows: TGTGCCAGCAGCTTAGGTCGGCTAGCGGGGGGGCCGGATCTCTACGAGCAGTACTTC. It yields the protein CASSLGRLAGGPDLYEQYF.

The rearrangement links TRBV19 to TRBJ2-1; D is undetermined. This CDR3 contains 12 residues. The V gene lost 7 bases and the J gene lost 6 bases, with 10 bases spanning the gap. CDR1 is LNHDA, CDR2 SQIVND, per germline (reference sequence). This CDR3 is CASTTGANEQFF. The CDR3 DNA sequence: TGTGCCAGTACTACGGGTGCCAATGAGCAGTTCTTC.

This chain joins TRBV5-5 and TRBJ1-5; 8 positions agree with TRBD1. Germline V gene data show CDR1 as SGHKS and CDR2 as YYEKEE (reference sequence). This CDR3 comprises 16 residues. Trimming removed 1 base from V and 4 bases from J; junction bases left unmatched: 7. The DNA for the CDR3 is TGTGCCAGCAGCTTGTTGGTGACAGGGGTAAATCAGCCCCAGCATTTT. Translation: CASSLLVTGVNQPQHF.

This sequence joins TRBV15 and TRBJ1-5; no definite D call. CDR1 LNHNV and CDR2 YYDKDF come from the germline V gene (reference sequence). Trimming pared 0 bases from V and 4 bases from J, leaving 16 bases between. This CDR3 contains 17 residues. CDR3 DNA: TGTGCCACCAGCAGAGATCGCTCCGGGAGCCTTAATCAGCCCCAGCATTTT. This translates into CATSRDRSGSLNQPQHF.

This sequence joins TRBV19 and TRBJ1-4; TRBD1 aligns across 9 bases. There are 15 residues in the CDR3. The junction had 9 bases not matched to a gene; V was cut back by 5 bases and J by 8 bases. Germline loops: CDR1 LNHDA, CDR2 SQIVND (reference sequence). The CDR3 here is CASSPQGQGWEKLFF. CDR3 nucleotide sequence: TGTGCCAGTAGTCCTCAGGGACAGGGATGGGAAAAACTGTTTTTT.